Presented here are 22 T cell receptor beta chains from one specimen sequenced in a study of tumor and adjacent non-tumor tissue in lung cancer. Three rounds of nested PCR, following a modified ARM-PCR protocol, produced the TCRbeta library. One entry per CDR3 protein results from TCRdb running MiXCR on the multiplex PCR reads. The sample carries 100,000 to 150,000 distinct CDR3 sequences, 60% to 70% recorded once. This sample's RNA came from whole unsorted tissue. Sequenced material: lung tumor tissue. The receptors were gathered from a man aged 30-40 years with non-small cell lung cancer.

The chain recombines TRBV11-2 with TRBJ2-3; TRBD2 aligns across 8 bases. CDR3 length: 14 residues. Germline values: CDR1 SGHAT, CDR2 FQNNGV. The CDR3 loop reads CISSFRLATDTQYF. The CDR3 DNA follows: TGTATCAGCAGCTTTAGACTAGCGACAGATACGCAGTATTTT.

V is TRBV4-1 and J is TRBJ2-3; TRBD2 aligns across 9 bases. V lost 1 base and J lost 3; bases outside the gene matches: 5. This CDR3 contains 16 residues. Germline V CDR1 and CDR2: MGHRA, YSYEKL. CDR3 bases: TGCGCCAGCAGCCAAGGAAGACTAGCGGATACAGATACGCAGTATTTT. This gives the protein CASSQGRLADTDTQYF.

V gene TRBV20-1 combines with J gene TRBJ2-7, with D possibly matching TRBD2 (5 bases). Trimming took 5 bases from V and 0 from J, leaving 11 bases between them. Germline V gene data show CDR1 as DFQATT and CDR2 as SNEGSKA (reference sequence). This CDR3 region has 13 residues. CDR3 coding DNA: TGCAGTGCTCCCGCTGAGGGCTCCTACGAGCAGTACTTC. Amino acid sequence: CSAPAEGSYEQYF.

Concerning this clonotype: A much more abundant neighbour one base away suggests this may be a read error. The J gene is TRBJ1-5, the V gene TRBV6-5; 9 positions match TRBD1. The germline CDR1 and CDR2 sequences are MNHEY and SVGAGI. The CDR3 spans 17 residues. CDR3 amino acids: CASSANRDRVGNQSQHF. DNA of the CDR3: TGTGCCAGCAGTGCTAACCGGGACAGGGTGGGCAATCAGTCCCAGCATTTT.

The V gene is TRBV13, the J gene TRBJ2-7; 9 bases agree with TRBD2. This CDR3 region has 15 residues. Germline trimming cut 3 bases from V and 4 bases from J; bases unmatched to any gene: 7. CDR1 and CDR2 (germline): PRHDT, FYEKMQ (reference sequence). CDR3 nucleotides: TGTGCCAGCAGCTTCACTAGCGGGTTAGGATACGAGCAGTACTTC. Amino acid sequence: CASSFTSGLGYEQYF.

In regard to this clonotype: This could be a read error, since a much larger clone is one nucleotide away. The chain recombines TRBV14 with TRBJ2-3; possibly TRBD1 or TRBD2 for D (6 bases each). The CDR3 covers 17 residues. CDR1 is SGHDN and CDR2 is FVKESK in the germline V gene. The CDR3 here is CASSQVAGATSTDKQYF. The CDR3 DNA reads TGTGCCAGCAGCCAAGTGGCAGGGGCTACTAGCACAGATAAGCAGTATTTT.

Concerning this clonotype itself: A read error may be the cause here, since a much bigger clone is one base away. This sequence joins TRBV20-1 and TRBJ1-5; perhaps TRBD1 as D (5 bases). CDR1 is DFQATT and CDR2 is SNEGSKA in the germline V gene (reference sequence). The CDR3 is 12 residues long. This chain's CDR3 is CSAWGVNQPKHF. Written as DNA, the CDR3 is TGCAGTGCTTGGGGGGTAAATCAGCCCAAGCATTTT.

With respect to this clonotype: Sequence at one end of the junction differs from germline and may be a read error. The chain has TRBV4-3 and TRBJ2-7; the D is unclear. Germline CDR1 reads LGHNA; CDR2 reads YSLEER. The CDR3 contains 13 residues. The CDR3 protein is CASSQQSAYDQYF. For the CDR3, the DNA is TGCGCCAGCAGCCAACAGTCCGCATACGATCAGTACTTC.

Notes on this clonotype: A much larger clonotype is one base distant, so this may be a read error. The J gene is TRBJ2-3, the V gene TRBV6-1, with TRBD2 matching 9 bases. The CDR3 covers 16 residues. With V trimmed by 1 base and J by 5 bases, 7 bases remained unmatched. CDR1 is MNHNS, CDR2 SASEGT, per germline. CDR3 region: CASSEGAGGGIDTQYF. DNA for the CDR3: TGTGCCAGCAGTGAAGGTGCGGGAGGGGGCATAGATACGCAGTATTTT.

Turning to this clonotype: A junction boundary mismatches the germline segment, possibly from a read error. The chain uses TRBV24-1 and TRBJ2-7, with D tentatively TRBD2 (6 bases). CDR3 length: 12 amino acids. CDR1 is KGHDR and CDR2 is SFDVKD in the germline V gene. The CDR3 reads CVTSSGSYEQYF. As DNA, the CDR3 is TGTGTCACCAGTAGCGGCTCCTACGAGCAGTACTTC.

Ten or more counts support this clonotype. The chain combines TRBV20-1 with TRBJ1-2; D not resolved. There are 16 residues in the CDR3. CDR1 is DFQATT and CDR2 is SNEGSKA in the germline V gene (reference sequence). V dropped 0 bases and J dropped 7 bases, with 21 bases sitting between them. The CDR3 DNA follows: TGCAGTGCTAGAGAGGCTGCAGTGGCCGCCTTCGGTGGCTACACCTTC. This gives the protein CSAREAAVAAFGGYTF.

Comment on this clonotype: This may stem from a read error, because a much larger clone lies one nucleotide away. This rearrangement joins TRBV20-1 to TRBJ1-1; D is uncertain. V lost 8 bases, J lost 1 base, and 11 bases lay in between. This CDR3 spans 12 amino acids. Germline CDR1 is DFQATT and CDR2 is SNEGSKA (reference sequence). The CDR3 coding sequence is TGCAGTACGATAAAAGCGAACACTGAAGCTTTCTTT. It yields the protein CSTIKANTEAFF.

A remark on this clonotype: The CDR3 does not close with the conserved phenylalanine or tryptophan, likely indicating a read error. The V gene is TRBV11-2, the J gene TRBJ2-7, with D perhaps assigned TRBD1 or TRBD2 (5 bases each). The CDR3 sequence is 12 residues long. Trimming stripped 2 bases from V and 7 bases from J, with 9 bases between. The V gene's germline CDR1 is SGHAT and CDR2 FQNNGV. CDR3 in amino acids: CASSLSWGEQYL. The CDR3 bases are TGTGCCAGCAGCTTAAGCTGGGGGGAGCAGTACTTG.

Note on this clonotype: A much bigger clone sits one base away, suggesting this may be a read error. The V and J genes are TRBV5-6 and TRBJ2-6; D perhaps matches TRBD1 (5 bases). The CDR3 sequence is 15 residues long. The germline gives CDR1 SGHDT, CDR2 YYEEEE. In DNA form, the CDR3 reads TGTGGCAGCAGGGTCCGCCCTCCTGGGGCCAACGTCCTGACTTTC. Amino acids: CGSRVRPPGANVLTF.

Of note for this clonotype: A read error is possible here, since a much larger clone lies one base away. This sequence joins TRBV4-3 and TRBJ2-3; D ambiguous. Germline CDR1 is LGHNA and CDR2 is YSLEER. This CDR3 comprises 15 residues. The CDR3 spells CASSQDPSGTDTEYF. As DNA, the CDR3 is TGCGCCAGCAGCCAAGATCCATCCGGCACAGATACGGAGTATTTT.

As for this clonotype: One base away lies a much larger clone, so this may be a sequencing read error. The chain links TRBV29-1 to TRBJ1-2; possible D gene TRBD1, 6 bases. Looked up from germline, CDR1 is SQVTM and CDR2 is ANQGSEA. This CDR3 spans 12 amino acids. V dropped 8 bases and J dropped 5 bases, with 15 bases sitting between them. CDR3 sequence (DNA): TGCAGCCTTGTTAGGCAGGGGTATGGCTACACCTTC. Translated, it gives CSLVRQGYGYTF.

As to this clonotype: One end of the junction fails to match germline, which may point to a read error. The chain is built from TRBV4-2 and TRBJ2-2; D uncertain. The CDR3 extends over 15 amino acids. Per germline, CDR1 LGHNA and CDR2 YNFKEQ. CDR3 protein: CASTQNQRNTGELFF. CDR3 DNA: TGTGCCAGCACCCAAAATCAGCGGAACACCGGGGAGCTGTTTTTT.

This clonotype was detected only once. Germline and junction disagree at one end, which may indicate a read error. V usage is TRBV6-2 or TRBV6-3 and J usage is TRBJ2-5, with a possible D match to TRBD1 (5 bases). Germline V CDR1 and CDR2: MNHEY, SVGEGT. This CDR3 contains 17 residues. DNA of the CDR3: TGTGCCGGCAGCCGAGGACATGGGATTGGTATTGGAGAGACCCAGTACTTC. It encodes CAGSRGHGIGIGETQYF.

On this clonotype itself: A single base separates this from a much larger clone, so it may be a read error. CDR3 in amino acids: CSARRSATDTQYF. CDR3 bases: TGCAGTGCTAGACGGAGCGCCACAGATACGCAGTATTTT. The J gene is TRBJ2-3, the V gene TRBV20-1; D call uncertain. The CDR3 has 13 amino acids. Trimming removed 2 bases at V and 2 bases at J, with 8 bases between. Germline values: CDR1 DFQATT, CDR2 SNEGSKA (reference sequence).

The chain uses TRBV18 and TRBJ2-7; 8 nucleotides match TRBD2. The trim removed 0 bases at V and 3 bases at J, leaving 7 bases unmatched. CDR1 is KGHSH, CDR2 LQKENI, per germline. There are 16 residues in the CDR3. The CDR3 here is CASSPPLAGGNYEQYF. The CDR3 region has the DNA TGTGCCAGCTCACCACCCCTAGCGGGCGGGAACTACGAGCAGTACTTC.

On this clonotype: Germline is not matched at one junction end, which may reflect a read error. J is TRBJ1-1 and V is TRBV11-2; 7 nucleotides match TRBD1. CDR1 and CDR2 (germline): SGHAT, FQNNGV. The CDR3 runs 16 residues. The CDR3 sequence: CANSLTGRGGNTEAVF. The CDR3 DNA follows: TGTGCCAACAGCCTGACAGGGAGGGGCGGGAACACTGAAGCTGTCTTT.

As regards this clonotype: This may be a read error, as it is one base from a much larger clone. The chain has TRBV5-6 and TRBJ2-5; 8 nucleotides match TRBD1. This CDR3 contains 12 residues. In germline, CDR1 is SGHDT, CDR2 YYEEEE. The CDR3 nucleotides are TGTACCAGCAGCTTAACAGGGGGAGCCCAGTACTTC. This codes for CTSSLTGGAQYF.